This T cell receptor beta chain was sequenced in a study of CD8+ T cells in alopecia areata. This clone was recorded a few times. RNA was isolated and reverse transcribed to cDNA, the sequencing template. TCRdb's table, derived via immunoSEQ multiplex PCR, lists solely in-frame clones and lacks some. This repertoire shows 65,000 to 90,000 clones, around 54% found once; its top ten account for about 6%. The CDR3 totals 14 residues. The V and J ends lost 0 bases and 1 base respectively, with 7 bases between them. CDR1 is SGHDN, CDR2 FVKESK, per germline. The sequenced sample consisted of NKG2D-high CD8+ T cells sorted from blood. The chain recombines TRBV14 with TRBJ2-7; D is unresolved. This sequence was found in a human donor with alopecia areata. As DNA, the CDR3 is TGTGCCAGCAGCCAAGATTTCTGGTCCTACGAGCAGTACTTC. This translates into CASSQDFWSYEQYF.